These T cell receptor beta chains were read from a single sample in a study of shared clonotypes between healthy human individuals. Produced via immunoSEQ multiplex PCR; TCRdb's table is partial and in-frame only. In the table there are a few million clones, more than 80% of which are singletons. Input material: naive CD4+ T cells sorted from blood. These receptors all stem from a man younger than 30 in good health. Each CDR3 is given with its conserved first and last residue. The D gene is left open where the match is weak.

J gene | CDR3 length | D gene | V gene | CDR3 DNA | CDR3 protein
TRBJ2-3 | 14 | NA | TRBV5-1 | TGCGCCAGCAGCTTCCACACTAGCACAGATACGCAGTATTTT | CASSFHTSTDTQYF
TRBJ2-1 | 16 | NA | TRBV5-1 | TGCGCCAGCAGCTTGGCCTTGCGGGGCCCCTCCAATGAGCAGTTCTTC | CASSLALRGPSNEQFF
TRBJ2-1 | 15 | NA | TRBV27 | TGTGCCAGCAGCTCCCCATCAGGGAAGTACAATGAGCAGTTCTTC | CASSSPSGKYNEQFF
TRBJ1-5 | 13 | NA | TRBV10-3 | TGTGCCATCAGTGAGGACGACGGGCAGCCCCAGCATTTT | CAISEDDGQPQHF
TRBJ2-7 | 18 | TRBD2 | TRBV7-9 | TGTGCCAGCAGTTATAGGCCCCTACTAGCGGGGCAAATCTACGAGCAGTACTTC | CASSYRPLLAGQIYEQYF
TRBJ2-5 | 13 | NA | TRBV2 | TGTGCCAGCTCGGCTAGCGATAGAGAGACCCAGTACTTC | CASSASDRETQYF
TRBJ2-1 | 14 | NA | TRBV6-5 | TGTGCCAGCAAGGACGACAGGAACTACAATGAGCAGTTCTTC | CASKDDRNYNEQFF
TRBJ2-7 | 14 | NA | TRBV7-2 | TGTGCCAGCAGCCCCCGGGCAAGCTTGGGCGAGCAGTACTTC | CASSPRASLGEQYF
TRBJ1-2 | 12 | NA | TRBV7-2 | TGTGCCAGCTCTCAGGGAAACTATGGCTACACCTTC | CASSQGNYGYTF
TRBJ1-1 | 17 | TRBD1 | TRBV14 | TGTGCCAGCAGCCGGCGGGATAGTCCGGGACAGGGTCGCGGAGCTTTCTTT | CASSRRDSPGQGRGAFF
TRBJ2-1 | 13 | TRBD1 | TRBV5-1 | TGCGCCAGCAGCCGGACAGGGACGGGTGAGCAGTTCTTC | CASSRTGTGEQFF
TRBJ2-5 | 15 | NA | TRBV4-3 | TGCGCCAGCAGCCAAGAGCGGGGGCCGGGGGAGACCCAGTACTTC | CASSQERGPGETQYF
TRBJ1-6 | 14 | NA | TRBV5-1 | TGCGCCAGCAGCCTCTCCCCCGGGAATTCACCCCTCCACTTT | CASSLSPGNSPLHF
TRBJ1-2 | 12 | NA | TRBV2 | TGTGCCAGCAGTAGAACAGGGAATGGCTACACCTTC | CASSRTGNGYTF
TRBJ2-1 | 17 | NA | TRBV7-9 | TGTGCCAGCAGCTTAGGGTTAAGCGGACCCTCCTACAATGAGCAGTTCTTC | CASSLGLSGPSYNEQFF
TRBJ2-7 | 14 | TRBD1 | TRBV6-6 | TGTGCCAGCAGTTACGGGACAGATCTCTACGAGCAGTACTTC | CASSYGTDLYEQYF
TRBJ2-7 | 11 | TRBD2 | TRBV30 | TGTGCCTGGAGCGGGAGGGATGAGCAGTACTTC | CAWSGRDEQYF
TRBJ1-4 | 15 | TRBD1 | TRBV6-1 | TGTGCCAGCAGTGCCCAGGGGGCAACTAATGAAAAACTGTTTTTT | CASSAQGATNEKLFF
TRBJ1-2 | 15 | NA | TRBV27 | TGTGCCAGCAGCTGGGGTGGGGGTATTAACTATGGCTACACCTTC | CASSWGGGINYGYTF
TRBJ2-3 | 15 | NA | TRBV7-9 | TGTGCCAGCAGCCCAAGGACAGCTAGCACAGATACGCAGTATTTT | CASSPRTASTDTQYF